A selection of T cell receptor beta chains follows, all from one sample in a study of radiotherapy plus CTLA-4 blockade in lung cancer. Measured with immunoSEQ multiplex PCR; TCRdb has only the in-frame clones, and not every one. Among 25,000 to 35,000 clones listed, 70% to 85% were seen once. The starting material was peripheral blood, obtained from a patient treated with radiotherapy plus ipilimumab. Every receptor here comes from a human donor with non-small cell lung cancer who had stable disease on radiotherapy plus ipilimumab. Each CDR3 is given with its conserved first and last residue. D genes are given only for firm matches. Where a row states a size, it is once, few, many or the class of an expanded clone; other rows omit it.

size: few; D: TRBD1; J: TRBJ1-2; V: TRBV6-9; CDR3: CASTTGGDYGYTF; DNA: TGTGCCAGCACTACAGGGGGTGACTATGGCTACACCTTC
size: .; D: .; J: TRBJ2-3; V: TRBV27; CDR3: CASSGTALTDTQYF; DNA: TGTGCCAGCAGTGGAACCGCCCTCACAGATACGCAGTATTTT
size: .; D: .; J: TRBJ1-4; V: TRBV19; CDR3: CASSGLTTNEKLFF; DNA: TGTGCCAGTAGCGGACTAACAACTAATGAAAAACTGTTTTTT
size: once; D: TRBD1; J: TRBJ2-7; V: TRBV7-8; CDR3: CASRPGQGDYEQYF; DNA: TGTGCCAGCAGGCCGGGACAGGGTGACTACGAGCAGTACTTC
size: .; D: .; J: TRBJ1-2; V: TRBV5-4; CDR3: CASSFLSSATF; DNA: TGTGCCAGCAGCTTCCTAAGCTCGGCCACCTTC
size: .; D: .; J: TRBJ1-1; V: TRBV10-3; CDR3: CAIRPRDTNTEAFF; DNA: TGTGCCATCCGGCCCCGGGACACGAACACTGAAGCTTTCTTT
size: .; D: .; J: TRBJ1-4; V: TRBV21-1; CDR3: CASSAPPRVRGEKLFF; DNA: TGTGCCAGCAGCGCCCCGCCCAGGGTTAGGGGTGAAAAACTGTTTTTT
size: .; D: .; J: TRBJ2-4; V: TRBV6-5; CDR3: CASRGAHIQYF; DNA: TGTGCCAGCAGAGGGGCTCACATTCAGTACTTC
size: once; D: TRBD1; J: TRBJ1-1; V: TRBV18; CDR3: CASSRTGGLNTEAFF; DNA: TGTGCCAGCTCACGGACAGGGGGCTTGAACACTGAAGCTTTCTTT
size: .; D: .; J: TRBJ1-1; V: TRBV19; CDR3: CASSPTGDTEAFF; DNA: TGTGCCAGTAGTCCAACGGGGGACACTGAAGCTTTCTTT
size: .; D: .; J: TRBJ1-6; V: TRBV27; CDR3: CASSLRTENSPLHF; DNA: TGTGCCAGCAGTCTCCGGACCGAGAATTCACCCCTCCACTTT
size: .; D: TRBD1; J: TRBJ1-5; V: TRBV6-5; CDR3: CASRQTGGGQPQHF; DNA: TGTGCCAGCAGGCAGACAGGGGGGGGGCAGCCCCAGCATTTT
size: .; D: .; J: TRBJ2-7; V: TRBV25-1; CDR3: CASSLQGEQYF; DNA: TGTGCCAGCAGCCTCCAGGGTGAGCAGTACTTC
size: .; D: .; J: TRBJ2-2; V: TRBV19; CDR3: CASSGRGKIGELFF; DNA: TGTGCCAGTAGTGGGCGGGGAAAGATCGGGGAGCTGTTTTTT
size: .; D: TRBD2; J: TRBJ2-2; V: TRBV5-1; CDR3: CASSLDGWGGTGELFF; DNA: TGCGCCAGCAGCTTGGACGGATGGGGGGGCACCGGGGAGCTGTTTTTT
size: .; D: TRBD1; J: TRBJ1-1; V: TRBV5-8; CDR3: CASMHVWAGGSQWNTEAFF; DNA: TGTGCCAGCATGCACGTGTGGGCAGGGGGCAGCCAGTGGAACACTGAAGCTTTCTTT
size: .; D: .; J: TRBJ1-1; V: TRBV7-2; CDR3: CASSLQAATNTEAFF; DNA: TGTGCCAGCAGCTTACAGGCAGCTACGAACACTGAAGCTTTCTTT
size: .; D: .; J: TRBJ2-3; V: TRBV6-1; CDR3: CASSDRLSTDTQYF; DNA: TGTGCCAGCAGCGACAGACTTAGCACAGATACGCAGTATTTT
size: .; D: .; J: TRBJ1-4; V: TRBV15; CDR3: CATSIAGNEKLFF; DNA: TGTGCCACCAGCATAGCGGGGAATGAAAAACTGTTTTTT
size: .; D: TRBD1; J: TRBJ1-1; V: TRBV10-3; CDR3: CAIGDTGTGFEAFF; DNA: TGTGCCATCGGTGACACCGGGACAGGTTTTGAAGCTTTCTTT
size: .; D: .; J: TRBJ1-2; V: TRBV4-1; CDR3: CASSQRERGDYGYTF; DNA: TGCGCCAGCAGCCAACGTGAACGGGGGGACTATGGCTACACCTTC
size: .; D: .; J: TRBJ2-1; V: TRBV30; CDR3: CAWRGIVGEQFF; DNA: TGTGCCTGGAGAGGAATAGTAGGTGAGCAGTTCTTC
size: once; D: .; J: TRBJ2-5; V: TRBV19; CDR3: CASSTLRRGVETQYF; DNA: TGTGCCAGTAGTACACTCCGCAGGGGGGTTGAGACCCAGTACTTC
size: .; D: .; J: TRBJ2-2; V: TRBV11-2; CDR3: CASSLDGQFGGELFF; DNA: TGTGCCAGCAGCTTAGATGGACAATTCGGTGGGGAGCTGTTTTTT
size: .; D: .; J: TRBJ2-2; V: TRBV4-3; CDR3: CASSQDRASFSGELFF; DNA: TGCGCCAGCAGCCAAGATAGGGCTAGCTTCTCCGGGGAGCTGTTTTTT
size: .; D: .; J: TRBJ2-2; V: TRBV5-1; CDR3: CASSRTVANTGELFF; DNA: TGCGCCAGCAGCCGGACAGTAGCGAACACCGGGGAGCTGTTTTTT
size: .; D: .; J: TRBJ1-6; V: TRBV27; CDR3: CASVPRLAVNSPLHF; DNA: TGTGCCAGCGTCCCTCGGCTGGCTGTAAATTCACCCCTCCACTTT
size: .; D: .; J: TRBJ1-1; V: TRBV7-9; CDR3: CASSSDRLEAFF; DNA: TGTGCCAGCAGCTCCGACAGGTTAGAAGCTTTCTTT
size: .; D: TRBD1; J: TRBJ1-2; V: TRBV4-1; CDR3: CASSLGTGAHGYTF; DNA: TGCGCCAGCAGCCTTGGGACAGGGGCTCATGGCTACACCTTC
size: .; D: TRBD1; J: TRBJ2-5; V: TRBV27; CDR3: CASSFKGGHQETQYF; DNA: TGTGCCAGCAGTTTTAAAGGGGGCCACCAAGAGACCCAGTACTTC
size: .; D: .; J: TRBJ2-1; V: TRBV28; CDR3: CASSYPLGSSYNEQFF; DNA: TGTGCCAGCAGTTACCCTCTGGGGAGCTCCTACAATGAGCAGTTCTTC
size: .; D: .; J: TRBJ1-1; V: TRBV9; CDR3: CASSDMTLNTEAFF; DNA: TGTGCCAGCAGCGATATGACTTTGAACACTGAAGCTTTCTTT
size: .; D: TRBD1; J: TRBJ1-1; V: TRBV30; CDR3: CAFGQGVPEAFF; DNA: TGTGCCTTCGGACAGGGGGTCCCTGAAGCTTTCTTT
size: .; D: .; J: TRBJ1-4; V: TRBV2; CDR3: CASSEIVEEKLFF; DNA: TGTGCCAGCAGTGAGATCGTGGAAGAAAAACTGTTTTTT
size: .; D: .; J: TRBJ1-3; V: TRBV7-9; CDR3: CASRIGSSGNTIYF; DNA: TGTGCCAGCAGGATCGGGTCGTCTGGAAACACCATATATTTT
size: .; D: .; J: TRBJ2-4; V: TRBV11-2; CDR3: CASSDNRKGLLAKNIQYF; DNA: TGTGCCAGCAGCGATAATAGGAAGGGGCTGTTAGCCAAAAACATTCAGTACTTC
size: .; D: .; J: TRBJ1-5; V: TRBV6-5; CDR3: CASSQSGRIDQPQHF; DNA: TGTGCCAGCAGCCAAAGCGGACGGATAGATCAGCCCCAGCATTTT
size: few; D: TRBD2; J: TRBJ2-1; V: TRBV7-2; CDR3: CASSMGLAGRSSYNEQFF; DNA: TGTGCCAGCAGCATGGGACTAGCGGGTAGGAGCTCCTACAATGAGCAGTTCTTC
size: few; D: TRBD2; J: TRBJ2-3; V: TRBV7-3; CDR3: CASSLGLAKRTDTQYF; DNA: TGTGCCAGCAGCTTAGGACTAGCGAAAAGGACAGATACGCAGTATTTT
size: .; D: .; J: TRBJ1-4; V: TRBV4-2; CDR3: CASSPAPDRFYEKLFF; DNA: TGTGCCAGCAGCCCGGCACCCGACAGGTTCTATGAAAAACTGTTTTTT
size: .; D: .; J: TRBJ2-1; V: TRBV9; CDR3: CASSSPAGCVF; DNA: TGTGCCAGCAGCTCCCCGGCGGGTTGTGTCTTC
size: few; D: .; J: TRBJ1-1; V: TRBV28; CDR3: CASAQLGPEAFF; DNA: TGTGCCAGCGCCCAACTGGGACCTGAAGCTTTCTTT
size: few; D: .; J: TRBJ2-5; V: TRBV5-1; CDR3: CASSLGSGQETQYF; DNA: TGCGCCAGCAGCTTGGGTTCCGGCCAAGAGACCCAGTACTTC
size: .; D: TRBD1; J: TRBJ1-2; V: TRBV6-5; CDR3: CASRQSDRDGYTF; DNA: TGTGCCAGCAGACAATCAGACAGGGATGGCTACACCTTC
size: .; D: TRBD2; J: TRBJ2-2; V: TRBV27; CDR3: CASSLSGGANGELFF; DNA: TGTGCCAGCAGTCTGAGCGGGGGGGCTAACGGGGAGCTGTTTTTT
size: .; D: TRBD1; J: TRBJ1-1; V: TRBV5-5; CDR3: CASSLRDRNTEAFF; DNA: TGTGCCAGCAGCCTCCGGGACAGGAACACTGAAGCTTTCTTT
size: few; D: .; J: TRBJ2-5; V: TRBV18; CDR3: CASSRDGETQYF; DNA: TGTGCCAGCTCGAGGGACGGCGAGACCCAGTACTTC
size: .; D: TRBD1; J: TRBJ2-5; V: TRBV5-1; CDR3: CASSLIHRGQETQYF; DNA: TGCGCCAGCAGCTTGATTCACAGGGGTCAAGAGACCCAGTACTTC
size: .; D: .; J: TRBJ2-2; V: TRBV6-5; CDR3: CASSSQGMGTGELFF; DNA: TGTGCCAGCAGTTCACAGGGAATGGGCACCGGGGAGCTGTTTTTT
size: .; D: .; J: TRBJ1-1; V: TRBV30; CDR3: CAWSRDEPEAFF; DNA: TGTGCCTGGAGCCGAGATGAACCTGAAGCTTTCTTT
size: .; D: .; J: TRBJ2-7; V: TRBV6-5; CDR3: CASSYRGDTPYEQYF; DNA: TGTGCCAGCAGTTACAGGGGGGACACCCCCTACGAGCAGTACTTC
size: .; D: .; J: TRBJ1-4; V: TRBV5-4; CDR3: CASSVLGVSNEKLFF; DNA: TGTGCCAGCAGCGTTTTGGGGGTTTCTAATGAAAAACTGTTTTTT
size: .; D: .; J: TRBJ2-6; V: TRBV5-5; CDR3: CASDLSVAQSRANVLTF; DNA: TGTGCCAGCGATTTATCTGTCGCACAAAGTCGGGCCAACGTCCTGACTTTC
size: .; D: .; J: TRBJ2-3; V: TRBV6-1; CDR3: CASSGVRGKRTQYF; DNA: TGTGCCAGCAGTGGGGTACGGGGTAAACGGACGCAGTATTTT
size: .; D: .; J: TRBJ1-2; V: TRBV7-8; CDR3: CASSSASTVSYGYTF; DNA: TGTGCCAGCAGCTCCGCCTCGACAGTCAGCTATGGCTACACCTTC
size: .; D: .; J: TRBJ2-7; V: TRBV10-3; CDR3: CAISEKKSFRSEQYF; DNA: TGTGCCATCAGTGAGAAGAAGAGTTTCCGGAGCGAGCAGTACTTC
size: once; D: TRBD2; J: TRBJ2-5; V: TRBV6-1; CDR3: CASLQTSVQETQYF; DNA: TGTGCCAGCCTACAGACTAGCGTCCAAGAGACCCAGTACTTC
size: .; D: TRBD1; J: TRBJ1-2; V: TRBV30; CDR3: CAWSVQGGYGYTF; DNA: TGTGCCTGGAGTGTCCAGGGGGGGTATGGCTACACCTTC
size: .; D: .; J: TRBJ1-4; V: TRBV27; CDR3: CAGRIQGWGNEKLFF; DNA: TGTGCCGGCAGAATTCAGGGGTGGGGTAATGAAAAACTGTTTTTT